This T cell receptor (beta chain) was found in a study of cytomegalovirus exposure and HLA in healthy donors. The study ran its PCR with 60 Vbeta and 13 Jbeta primers. TCRdb's copy holds only in-frame clones and misses some; the assay was immunoSEQ multiplex PCR. The table records under 130,000 clones, approximately 70% of them present only once. The V end was cut by 3 bases, the J end by 1 base, with 6 bases between. Looked up from germline, CDR1 is GTSNPN and CDR2 is SVGIG (reference sequence). CDR3 length: 12 residues. Only one count was recorded for this clone. The specimen was PBMCs. This receptor was obtained from a man younger than 45 in good health and CMV-seropositive. J is TRBJ1-1 and V is TRBV30; possible D gene TRBD1, 6 bases. CDR3 DNA sequence: TGTGCCTGGAGGGGACAGAACACTGAAGCTTTCTTT. Translation gives CAWRGQNTEAFF.